Included here is one T cell receptor (beta chain) sequence, with context. Its recognized antigen is unknown. No clone much larger than this one lies a single base away; base qualities are absent. This record belongs to a study of blood T cell repertoires in COVID-19 (dated by TCRdb to the early 2020s). Describing the broader study: Samples covering the acute and convalescent phases of COVID-19 were provided by collaborators in the United States, Italy and Spain. The material from the prospective study consisted of cDNA or gDNA derived from T cells, B-cell-depleted T cells, or PBMCs. The dataset comprised deeply sampled blood TCRbeta repertoires from subjects exposed to, actively infected with, or recovered from COVID-19. The repertoires were released in a freely available public database meant as a resource for research on the immune response to SARS-CoV-2. The samples were drawn from the first 160 participants of the ongoing ImmuneRACE study and from more than 1,000 subjects provided by 6 global collaborators. Sample metadata almost always included a de-identified subject ID, COVID-19 status, age in years and sex. HLA class I and class II types, where available, came from metadata supplied by the sample provider rather than from assay-based typing.

Study-wide findings and limitations: Clinical and demographic metadata were provided uncurated, with the amount varying by source and participant.

The collaborating institutions used their own protocols to collect whole blood in K2EDTA tubes. For TCRbeta analysis, collaborators shipped samples as frozen whole blood, isolated PBMCs, or DNA extracted from either of those sample types. There are 14 amino acids in the CDR3, from cysteine to phenylalanine inclusive. Just CDR3 DNA is preserved here, 42 bases in frame from base 1. In the germline V gene, CDR1 corresponds to KGHDR and CDR2 to SFDVKD. V is trimmed back by 3 bases and J by 9 bases, and the junction contains 1 base that no gene match accounts for. TCRbeta CDR3 regions were amplified from genomic DNA by means of the immunoSEQ Assay, a bias-controlled multiplex PCR. The paper's data handling went like this. Nucleated cell counts per sample were estimated from amplification of reference gene primers within the assay. To quantify the absolute abundance of each unique TCRbeta CDR3 rearrangement, sequence reads were collapsed and filtered. For each sample, productive Simpson clonality was calculated by taking the square root of Simpson's diversity index across productive rearrangements. Not all clones reach the TCRdb copy of this immuneACCESS table, which keeps in-frame sequences only. Checked studies attribute under half of the gap to unresolved V genes and leave the rest unexplained. V, J and clone size derive from that table, while D and trimming were established from the DNA sequence. Here the sample has 150,000 to 200,000 clones; around nine tenths occur a single time. The ten largest make up about 5% of the sample.

The chain couples TRBV24-1 to TRBJ2-1, with 13 middle bases fitting TRBD2. Sequencing was carried out using peripheral blood. The sequence derives from a human donor in a cohort sampled during active COVID-19. CDR3 sequence: CATSDGLAGVEQFF. The DNA sequence is as follows: TGTGCCACCAGTGATGGACTAGCGGGAGTTGAGCAGTTCTTC.